These 9 T cell receptor beta chains were all obtained from the same sample, sequenced in a study of T-cell reconstitution after alpha-beta-depleted transplantation in children (dated by TCRdb to the mid-2010s). Sample treatment or condition, as interpreted from the label and publication: allogeneic hematopoietic cell transplantation with graft depleted of TCRalphabeta T cells and CD19 B cells. The library was prepared using PCR. The sequencer listed for this sample is Illumina HiSeq 2500. Molecular barcoding was employed in the preparation of TCR libraries, with unique molecular identifiers being used to normalize TCRbeta repertoire quantification. Through fastp at Q25 and MiXCR, TCRdb rebuilt clones from the public reads, retaining in-frame beta chains. Each CDR3 protein gets just one entry, which takes the most common genes and DNA from the rows behind it. This sample lists 250,000 to 300,000 distinct CDR3 sequences; roughly a tenth were detected once. Roughly 7% of the sample comes from the top ten.

The sequencing used PBMCs, collected before TCRalphabeta/CD19-depleted stem cell transplant. All receptors derive from a boy in the first two years of life with acute myeloid leukemia, due to receive a stem cell transplant.

This clonotype was seen only a few times. This sequence joins TRBV29-1 and TRBJ2-2; 10 bases map to TRBD1. The V and J ends lost 6 bases and 7 bases, in that order; junction bases with no gene match: 5. Germline loops: CDR1 SQVTM, CDR2 ANQGSEA. This CDR3 spans 13 amino acids. The DNA of the CDR3 is TGCAGCGTCCTGACAGGGGGCCTCGGGGAGCTGTTTTTT. It is translated as CSVLTGGLGELFF.

This clonotype showed up many times. The chain combines TRBV4-3 with TRBJ2-3; 10 bases agree with TRBD2. This CDR3 is 14 amino acids long. Germline V gene lookup returns CDR1 LGHNA and CDR2 YSLEER. Germline trimming cut 4 bases from V and 6 bases from J; bases unmatched to any gene: 4. CDR3 in amino acids: CASSRLLAGDTQYF. DNA for the CDR3: TGCGCCAGCAGCCGTTTACTAGCGGGGGATACGCAGTATTTT.

In its sample, this clonotype was seen many times. The V and J genes are TRBV12-3 or TRBV12-4 and TRBJ2-1; possibly TRBD2 for D (5 bases). The CDR3 runs to 13 residues. Trimming left V 3 bases short and J 15 bases short, with 18 bases between. The CDR3 is CASSFHGLNLRFF. The CDR3 coding sequence is TGTGCCAGCAGTTTCCACGGACTCAATCTAAGGTTCTTC.

The V and J genes are TRBV27 and TRBJ2-3; tentative D call: TRBD2 (6 bases). The CDR3 is made up of 16 amino acids. The V end was cut by 8 bases, the J end by 2 bases, with 20 bases between. Germline CDR1 and CDR2: MNHEY and SMNVEV (reference sequence). Written as DNA, the CDR3 is TGTGCCAGCTCGCCTGGGACTCTCCAGTCCACAGATACGCAGTATTTT. Translating gives CASSPGTLQSTDTQYF.

This clonotype was counted many times. V gene TRBV7-9 combines with J gene TRBJ1-1; 11 bases map to TRBD1. CDR1 is SEHNR, CDR2 FQNEAQ, per germline (reference sequence). The ends lost 2 bases at V and 6 bases at J; junction bases unmatched: 2. This CDR3 is 14 amino acids long. The chain's CDR3 is CASSLRTGGPEAFF. CDR3 DNA: TGTGCCAGCAGCTTAAGGACAGGGGGCCCTGAAGCTTTCTTT. The full variable domain, its missing parts supplied by reference TRBV7-9 and TRBJ1-1, is DTGVSQNPRHKITKRGQNVTFRCDPISEHNRLYWYRQTLGQGPEFLTYFQNEAQLEKSRLLSDRFSAERPKGSFSTLEIQRTEQGDSAMYLCASSLRTGGPEAFFGQGTRLTVV.

This clonotype was seen a handful of times. The genes are TRBV28 and TRBJ2-1; TRBD1 matches at 8 bases. V was clipped by 2 bases and J by 5 bases; unmatched bases: 8. Germline-derived CDR1 and CDR2 are MDHEN and SYDVKM. The CDR3 totals 16 residues. The CDR3 sequence: CASSLGFRGRNNEQFF. In DNA, the CDR3 is TGTGCCAGCAGTTTAGGGTTCAGGGGGCGAAACAATGAGCAGTTCTTC.

For this clonotype: A much larger clone differs by one base, so this may be a read error. J is TRBJ2-3 and V is TRBV7-6, with 14 nucleotides matching TRBD2. The CDR3 covers 18 residues. Trimming at V came to 3 bases and at J to 1 base, leaving 6 bases not matched to a gene. Per the germline V gene, CDR1 is SGHVS and CDR2 is FNYEAQ. Here the CDR3 reads CASSLRTSGRPRTDTQYF. In DNA, the CDR3 is TGTGCCAGCAGCTTGAGGACTAGCGGGAGGCCCCGCACAGATACGCAGTATTTT.

This clonotype was seen many times. V is TRBV12-3 or TRBV12-4 and J is TRBJ2-7; D unclear. V gave up 7 bases and J gave up 0 bases, with 13 bases separating them. The CDR3 has 14 residues. CDR3 sequence (DNA): TGTGCCAGCACCTCTCACCCAAGCTCCTACGAGCAGTACTTC. Translating gives CASTSHPSSYEQYF.

At least ten counts were recorded for this clonotype. V is TRBV11-2 and J is TRBJ2-3; perhaps TRBD2 as D (5 bases). CDR1 and CDR2 from the germline V gene are SGHAT and FQNNGV. V lost 2 bases and J 5 bases, leaving 14 bases between the germline ends. The CDR3 has 15 amino acids. The DNA of the CDR3 is TGTGCCAGCAGCTTATTTGGAGGAGGAGGAGATACGCAGTATTTT. Its translation: CASSLFGGGGDTQYF.